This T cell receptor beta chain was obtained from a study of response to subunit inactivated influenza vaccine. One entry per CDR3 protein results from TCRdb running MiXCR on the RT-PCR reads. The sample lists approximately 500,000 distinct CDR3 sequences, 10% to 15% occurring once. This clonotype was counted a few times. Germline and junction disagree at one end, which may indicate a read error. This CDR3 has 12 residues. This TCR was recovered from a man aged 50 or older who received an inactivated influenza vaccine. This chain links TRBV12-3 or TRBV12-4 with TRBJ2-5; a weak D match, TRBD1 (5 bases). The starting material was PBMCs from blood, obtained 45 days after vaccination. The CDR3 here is CASNLPGIPQYF. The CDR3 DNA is TGTGCCAGCAATTTACCAGGGATCCCCCAGTACTTC.